These 30 T cell receptor beta chains originate from one sample sequenced in a study of T cell responses to AZD1222 COVID-19 vaccine. The table came from immunoSEQ multiplex PCR; TCRdb's copy has only in-frame clones and leaves some out. The sample holds roughly 150,000 clones, 91% seen once. Sequencing used peripheral blood, obtained on day 0 of AZD1222 vaccination. All receptors come from an adult in good health.

This chain joins TRBV5-1 and TRBJ1-2; D gene ambiguous. The CDR3 totals 12 residues. Germline V gene lookup returns CDR1 SGHRS and CDR2 YFSETQ. The V end was cut by 1 base, the J end by 8 bases, with 9 bases between. The CDR3 protein is CASSLMGNGYTF. The CDR3, as DNA: TGCGCCAGCAGCTTGATGGGTAACGGCTACACCTTC.

The chain employs TRBV13 and TRBJ2-1; unclear D gene. Trimming shortened V by 2 bases and J by 8 bases, and 16 bases separated the two germline ends. The CDR3 runs 15 residues. Germline V lookup: CDR1 PRHDT, CDR2 FYEKMQ (reference sequence). The CDR3, as DNA: TGTGCCAGCAGCTTACGGAGTAAAAGTCGGTATGAGCAGTTCTTC. As protein: CASSLRSKSRYEQFF.

This chain uses TRBV5-1 with TRBJ1-2, with TRBD1 as a possible D gene (5 bases). The CDR3 is made up of 15 amino acids. V was pared by 4 bases and J by 4 bases, with 17 bases between. Germline loops: CDR1 SGHRS, CDR2 YFSETQ. The CDR3 DNA reads as TGCGCCAGCAGCCCCCCCTCTGACAGCTTCTATGGCTACACCTTC. Translating gives CASSPPSDSFYGYTF.

This chain uses TRBV6-5 with TRBJ1-2; 9 positions agree with TRBD1. V lost 6 bases to trimming and J lost 8 bases; unmatched junction nucleotides: 13. Germline lookup yields CDR1 MNHEY and CDR2 SVGAGI. The CDR3 has 15 amino acids. CDR3 region: CASSPGQGQIGGYTF. Here the CDR3 DNA reads TGTGCCAGCAGCCCAGGACAGGGGCAAATTGGAGGCTACACCTTC.

J is TRBJ2-1 and V is TRBV9; D is unclear. The germline V gene has CDR1 SGDLS and CDR2 YYNGEE. V was pared by 0 bases and J by 2 bases, with 9 bases between. The CDR3 runs to 15 residues. CDR3 in amino acids: CASSVASITYNEQFF. CDR3 in DNA: TGTGCCAGCAGCGTAGCGTCCATAACCTACAATGAGCAGTTCTTC.

This clone was observed a single time. The gene calls are TRBV19 and TRBJ1-6; no firm D call. The germline V and J ends were trimmed by 4 bases and 0 bases, with 10 bases remaining between them. The CDR3 is 16 residues long. The germline V gene encodes CDR1 LNHDA and CDR2 SQIVND (reference sequence). In nucleotides, the CDR3 is TGTGCCAGTAGTAGAGAGCGAAGCTCCTATAATTCACCCCTCCACTTT. Amino acid sequence: CASSRERSSYNSPLHF.

The V gene is TRBV4-1, the J gene TRBJ2-7; 10 bases align to TRBD2. The junction had 11 bases not matched to a gene; V was cut back by 0 bases and J by 3 bases. The germline CDR1 and CDR2 sequences are MGHRA and YSYEKL. CDR3 length: 18 amino acids. CDR3 loop: CASSQDRGAGGLYYEQYF. For the CDR3, the DNA is TGCGCCAGCAGCCAAGATAGGGGAGCGGGAGGGCTTTACTACGAGCAGTACTTC.

The chain uses TRBV24-1 and TRBJ1-2; D remains ambiguous. The CDR3 spans 13 residues. Germline CDR1 reads KGHDR; CDR2 reads SFDVKD. The V end lost 4 bases, the J end lost 3 bases, and 8 bases lay between the germline ends. CDR3 coding DNA: TGTGCCACCAGTGACGGAAGCTACTATGGCTACACCTTC. Translating gives CATSDGSYYGYTF.

The chain carries TRBV6-2 or TRBV6-3 and TRBJ1-1, with 7 bases aligning to TRBD1. The V and J ends lost 2 bases and 5 bases, in that order; junction bases with no gene match: 14. Germline V gives CDR1 MNHEY, CDR2 SVGEGT. The CDR3 covers 17 residues. The CDR3 sequence is CASSYRFKTGEGTEAFF. The CDR3 DNA follows: TGTGCCAGCAGTTACCGCTTCAAAACAGGGGAGGGAACTGAAGCTTTCTTT.

This chain links TRBV5-5 with TRBJ1-5; the match to TRBD1 covers 10 bases. V shed 4 bases and J 0 bases; nucleotides not matched to a gene: 4. The CDR3 is 16 residues long. Per the germline V gene, CDR1 is SGHKS and CDR2 is YYEKEE (reference sequence). CDR3 protein: CASSGGQGDSNQPQHF. In DNA form, the CDR3 reads TGTGCCAGCAGCGGAGGACAGGGGGATAGCAATCAGCCCCAGCATTTT.

This chain uses TRBV28 with TRBJ2-5; 8 nucleotides agree with TRBD1. Germline CDR1 reads MDHEN; CDR2 reads SYDVKM. V gave up 5 bases and J gave up 5 bases; unmatched junction bases: 7. The CDR3 is made up of 14 amino acids. The CDR3 spells CASSRGQVVETQYF. The CDR3 region has the DNA TGTGCCAGCAGTAGGGGACAGGTGGTCGAGACCCAGTACTTC.

This rearrangement joins TRBV5-1 to TRBJ2-1; 10 bases are shared with TRBD2. V shed 1 base and J 2 bases; nucleotides not matched to a gene: 6. The CDR3 is 17 residues long. Germline V gene lookup returns CDR1 SGHRS and CDR2 YFSETQ. The CDR3 here is CASSLLASGRPYNEQFF. The CDR3 DNA is TGCGCCAGCAGCTTGCTGGCTAGCGGGAGACCCTACAATGAGCAGTTCTTC.

J is TRBJ2-1 and V is TRBV27; D gene uncertain. From germline, CDR1 is MNHEY and CDR2 SMNVEV (reference sequence). The V and J ends lost 0 bases and 6 bases respectively, with 3 bases between them. The length of the CDR3 is 12 residues. The CDR3 region is CASSLSPNEQFF. The CDR3 nucleotides read TGTGCCAGCAGTTTATCCCCCAATGAGCAGTTCTTC.

This rearrangement joins TRBV5-6 to TRBJ1-3; D gene ambiguous. Germline V CDR1 and CDR2: SGHDT, YYEEEE. This CDR3 comprises 13 residues. Trimming shortened V by 4 bases and J by 4 bases, and 9 bases separated the two germline ends. The CDR3 is CASSPDQGNTIYF. CDR3 DNA: TGTGCCAGCAGCCCCGACCAGGGAAACACCATATATTTT.

V is TRBV5-1 and J is TRBJ2-3; D perhaps matches TRBD2 (7 bases). This CDR3 spans 17 amino acids. The V and J ends lost 4 bases and 0 bases respectively, with 18 bases between them. CDR1 is SGHRS, CDR2 YFSETQ, per germline. CDR3 residues: CASSPWGGRESTDTQYF. The CDR3 DNA sequence: TGCGCCAGCAGCCCATGGGGGGGCCGGGAGAGCACAGATACGCAGTATTTT.

This clone was observed a few times. The chain is built from TRBV28 and TRBJ1-1; D is undetermined. The CDR3 consists of 14 residues. The V end was cut by 1 base, the J end by 4 bases, with 10 bases between. Per the germline V gene, CDR1 is MDHEN and CDR2 is SYDVKM. The CDR3 here is CASSLFQWGTEAFF. The CDR3 DNA sequence: TGTGCCAGCAGTTTATTCCAGTGGGGCACTGAAGCTTTCTTT.

J is TRBJ1-3 and V is TRBV28, with 7 positions matching TRBD1. In germline, CDR1 is MDHEN, CDR2 SYDVKM. The CDR3 runs 17 residues. V was clipped by 6 bases and J by 0 bases; unmatched bases: 11. The CDR3 region has the DNA TGTGCCAGCAGCCAACAGCGGACAGGCTTCTCTGGAAACACCATATATTTT. Protein product: CASSQQRTGFSGNTIYF. The variable domain in full, with the rest retrieved from reference TRBV28 and TRBJ1-3, is DVKVTQSSRYLVKRTGEKVFLECVQDMDHENMFWYRQDPGLGLRLIYFSYDVKMKEKGDIPEGYSVSREKKERFSLILESASTNQTSMYLCASSQQRTGFSGNTIYFGEGSWLTVV.

Turning to this clone: One junction end disagrees with the germline gene, perhaps due to a read error. The chain combines TRBV6-1 with TRBJ2-3; a possible D gene is TRBD1 (6 bases). This CDR3 spans 15 amino acids. Germline assignment: CDR1 MNHNS and CDR2 SASEGT. CDR3: CASSEGAGAVDTQYF. The CDR3 bases are TGTGCCAGCAGCGAAGGAGCAGGGGCAGTAGATACGCAGTATTTT.

This chain connects TRBV6-4 to TRBJ1-5; 7 positions agree with TRBD1. CDR3 length: 14 amino acids. The ends lost 8 bases at V and 7 bases at J; junction bases unmatched: 11. Looked up from germline, CDR1 is MRHNA and CDR2 is SNTAGT. The CDR3 sequence is CASARDREKQPQHF. The CDR3 coding sequence is TGTGCCAGCGCCCGGGACAGAGAAAAGCAGCCCCAGCATTTT.

The chain links TRBV5-1 to TRBJ2-1; D is perhaps TRBD1 (5 bases). Germline V gives CDR1 SGHRS, CDR2 YFSETQ. The length of the CDR3 is 15 residues. The V gene lost 0 bases and the J gene lost 4 bases, with 11 bases spanning the gap. DNA for the CDR3: TGCGCCAGCAGCTTGGAGGGGCAGGGATACAATGAGCAGTTCTTC. Translation gives CASSLEGQGYNEQFF.

This rearrangement joins TRBV7-9 to TRBJ2-1; a weak D match, TRBD1 (6 bases). Between the trimmed V and J ends, which lost 3 bases and 12 bases, there was a span of 9 bases. The CDR3 loop spans 11 amino acids. CDR1 is SEHNR and CDR2 is FQNEAQ in the germline V gene (reference sequence). CDR3 bases: TGTGCCAGCAGCTTTGACAGGAGGCAGTTCTTC. This encodes CASSFDRRQFF.

The V and J genes are TRBV21-1 and TRBJ1-5; TRBD1 is the table's D call, not checked against the DNA. TRBV21-1 is marked as a pseudogene. The CDR3 contains 12 residues. The CDR3 loop is CASSIRDTAQHF. The DNA of the CDR3 is TGTGCCAGCAGCATACGGGACACCGCCCAGCATTTT.

The rearrangement uses TRBV11-2 and TRBJ2-4, with D tentatively TRBD1 (7 bases). Trimming removed 1 base from V and 8 bases from J, with 15 bases in between. The CDR3 totals 15 residues. CDR1 SGHAT and CDR2 FQNNGV come from the germline V gene. CDR3 loop: CASSLGSGGRDIQYF. The CDR3 nucleotides read TGTGCCAGCAGCTTAGGCTCAGGGGGGCGGGACATTCAGTACTTC.

The chain links TRBV6-5 to TRBJ2-7, with D unclear. V gave up 0 bases and J gave up 2 bases, with 8 bases separating them. Germline assignment: CDR1 MNHEY and CDR2 SVGAGI. The CDR3 extends over 14 amino acids. Here the CDR3 reads CASSYSIPAYEQYF. CDR3 DNA: TGTGCCAGCAGTTACTCGATTCCCGCCTACGAGCAGTACTTC.

V gene TRBV20-1 combines with J gene TRBJ2-1; D not resolved. V was shortened by 3 bases and J by 0 bases, with 9 bases between the two germline ends. Germline V gene lookup returns CDR1 DFQATT and CDR2 SNEGSKA (reference sequence). There are 14 residues in the CDR3. Here the CDR3 reads CSASQWDSYNEQFF. CDR3 DNA sequence: TGCAGTGCTAGTCAGTGGGACTCCTACAATGAGCAGTTCTTC.

The gene calls are TRBV6-4 and TRBJ2-5; maybe TRBD1 (7 bases). Germline lookup yields CDR1 MRHNA and CDR2 SNTAGT. The V gene lost 6 bases and the J gene lost 5 bases, with 19 bases spanning the gap. This CDR3 is 15 amino acids long. CDR3 in DNA: TGTGCCAGCAGGGGGGGACAGCGCGCCTGGGAGACCCAGTACTTC. As protein: CASRGGQRAWETQYF.

This chain joins TRBV12-3 or TRBV12-4 and TRBJ2-7; D may be TRBD1 (5 bases). The CDR3 length is 13 residues. Trimming removed 1 base from V and 6 bases from J, with 10 bases in between. The DNA of the CDR3 is TGTGCCAGCAGTTTAGGCAGGGAAGGCGAGCAGTACTTC. Residues: CASSLGREGEQYF.

The CDR3 loop reads CASSSALQSVTDTQYF. CDR3 bases: TGCGCCAGCAGCTCTGCACTTCAGTCCGTGACAGATACGCAGTATTTT. The chain joins TRBV5-1 to TRBJ2-3; D ambiguous. The CDR3 is 16 amino acids. The germline CDR1 and CDR2 sequences are SGHRS and YFSETQ. V was pared by 3 bases and J by 3 bases, with 17 bases between.

In this sample, this clone turned up a few times. The CDR3 reads CASSDNRGSEGYTF. The CDR3 DNA is TGCGCCAGCAGTGACAACAGGGGATCGGAGGGCTACACCTTC. The chain is built from TRBV10-2 and TRBJ1-2, with 7 bases that match TRBD1. Trimming cost V 3 bases and J 8 bases; bases outside gene matches: 9. The germline V gene has CDR1 WSHSY and CDR2 SAAADI. There are 14 residues in the CDR3.

The gene calls are TRBV3-1 (or the pseudogene TRBV3-2) and TRBJ2-5; D could derive from TRBD1 or TRBD2 (5 bases each). Trimming removed 1 base at V and 4 bases at J, with 16 bases between. This CDR3 has 16 amino acids. Germline lookup yields CDR1 LGHDT and CDR2 YNNKEL (reference sequence). In DNA, the CDR3 is TGTGCCAGCAGCCAAGTAAGGGGACCGAGGAGAGAGACCCAGTACTTC. This codes for CASSQVRGPRRETQYF.